The 31 T cell receptor beta chains presented below share a single source sample, sequenced in a study of blood T cells in healthy people across ages. A second roughly 6 to 12 cycle PCR used barcoded and J-beta primers. TCRdb passed the 5' RACE reads through MiXCR, listing each CDR3 protein once. Found here are 790,000 or so distinct CDR3 sequences, around half of them singletons; the top ten hold over 15%. Sequenced input: blood. These TCRs come from an elderly man in good health.

The V call is TRBV19, the J call TRBJ2-1, with TRBD2 matching over 14 bases. The germline V gene encodes CDR1 LNHDA and CDR2 SQIVND (reference sequence). The CDR3 has 16 residues. V dropped 4 bases and J dropped 9; count of bases not matched to a gene: 8. CDR3 region: CASSTRGLAGESEQFF. As DNA, the CDR3 is TGTGCCAGTAGTACCCGGGGACTAGCGGGAGAAAGTGAGCAGTTCTTC.

This clonotype was seen repeatedly, ten times or more. A much more abundant neighbour one base away suggests this may be a read error. The chain has TRBV11-2 and TRBJ2-1; D perhaps matches TRBD2 (6 bases). Gene TRBJ2-7 matches the end of the DNA better, so the J call may be wrong. The CDR3 is 14 amino acids. The V gene's germline CDR1 is SGHAT and CDR2 FQNNGV. The CDR3 sequence is CASNPGLSYNEQYF. Written as DNA, the CDR3 is TGTGCCAGCAACCCGGGACTTTCCTACAATGAGCAGTACTTC.

The CDR3 nucleotides read TGTGCCAGCAGCGCGGGACTAGCAGATACGCAGTATTTT. It encodes CASSAGLADTQYF. The V gene is TRBV5-4, the J gene TRBJ2-3; 8 bases match TRBD2. Looked up from germline, CDR1 is SGHNT and CDR2 is YYREEE (reference sequence). The J segment lost 4 bases and the V segment lost 4 bases, leaving 2 bases of the junction unmatched. CDR3 length: 13 amino acids.

This chain connects TRBV2 to TRBJ1-2; D is unresolved. Between the trimmed V and J ends, which lost 4 bases and 2 bases, there was a span of 8 bases. CDR1 is SNHLY, CDR2 FYNNEI, per germline. The CDR3 runs to 13 residues. This CDR3 reads CASSVSLNYGYTF. DNA for the CDR3: TGTGCCAGCAGTGTCTCTCTGAACTATGGCTACACCTTC. The entire variable domain, with the rest obtained from reference TRBV2 and TRBJ1-2, is as follows: EPEVTQTPSHQVTQMGQEVILRCVPISNHLYFYWYRQILGQKVEFLVSFYNNEISEKSEIFDDQFSVERPDGSNFTLKIRSTKLEDSAMYFCASSVSLNYGYTFGSGTRLTVV.

This clonotype was detected only a few times. The chain recombines TRBV12-3 or TRBV12-4 with TRBJ2-3; TRBD1 matches at 9 bases. The CDR3 loop spans 13 amino acids. V shed 8 bases and J 4 bases; nucleotides not matched to a gene: 4. CDR3 bases: TGTGCCAGCCAGGACAGGGGTTCAGATACGCAGTATTTT. It is translated as CASQDRGSDTQYF.

The table lists this clonotype with a few counts. The gene calls are TRBV5-1 and TRBJ2-7, with 7 bases matching TRBD1. The germline V gene has CDR1 SGHRS and CDR2 YFSETQ. The CDR3 is 15 residues long. Germline trimming cut 2 bases from V and 0 bases from J; bases unmatched to any gene: 5. As DNA, the CDR3 is TGCGCCAGCAGCTTCTCGACAGGGCGCTCCTACGAGCAGTACTTC. This gives the protein CASSFSTGRSYEQYF.

The CDR3 here is CSARIGTNTQYF. In DNA form, the CDR3 reads TGCAGTGCTAGAATCGGCACGAATACGCAGTATTTT. The rearrangement joins TRBV20-1 to TRBJ2-3, with D hard to call. The CDR3 spans 12 residues. Germline V gives CDR1 DFQATT, CDR2 SNEGSKA (reference sequence). V lost 2 bases to trimming and J lost 7 bases, with 10 bases between them.

The chain carries TRBV12-3 or TRBV12-4 and TRBJ2-5; no clear D. This CDR3 is 13 amino acids long. The ends were cut back, 5 bases at V and 6 bases at J, with 13 bases in the middle. The CDR3 bases are TGTGCCAGCAGTGTTAGTCTTCTGAAGACCCAGTACTTC. Protein product: CASSVSLLKTQYF.

The gene calls are TRBV5-1 and TRBJ2-7; 9 nucleotides match TRBD1. Germline V gene data show CDR1 as SGHRS and CDR2 as YFSETQ. V gave up 1 base and J gave up 7 bases; unmatched junction bases: 12. The CDR3 has 16 residues. The CDR3 sequence is CASSLLGTGSYNEQYF. The CDR3, as DNA: TGCGCCAGCAGCTTGCTAGGGACAGGGAGTTACAATGAGCAGTACTTC.

The chain joins TRBV12-3 or TRBV12-4 to TRBJ2-3; possibly TRBD2 for D (5 bases). This CDR3 spans 14 amino acids. V lost 3 bases to trimming and J lost 15 bases, with 22 bases between them. The CDR3 region has the DNA TGTGCCAGCAGTTTCAGAGGGAGAGCAGATGTGCAATATTTT. Translation gives CASSFRGRADVQYF.

This clonotype has just a few counts. V usage is TRBV7-2 and J usage is TRBJ2-6; D not certain. This CDR3 region has 16 residues. Germline V gene sequence: CDR1 SGHTA, CDR2 FQGNSA. The V gene lost 6 bases and the J gene lost 2 bases, with 14 bases spanning the gap. The CDR3 loop is CASRLMSTPGANVLTF. CDR3 nucleotide sequence: TGTGCCAGCAGGCTTATGTCGACTCCTGGGGCCAACGTCCTGACTTTC.

The chain uses TRBV29-1 and TRBJ1-1; D is possibly TRBD1 (5 bases). Trimming stripped 3 bases from V and 6 bases from J, with 8 bases between. The CDR3 is made up of 11 amino acids. CDR1 is SQVTM, CDR2 ANQGSEA, per germline. This chain's CDR3 is CSVEGGAEAFF. In DNA, the CDR3 is TGCAGCGTTGAGGGAGGGGCTGAAGCTTTCTTT.

The table lists this clonotype with a few counts. The chain joins TRBV29-1 to TRBJ2-4; perhaps D is TRBD1 or TRBD2 (5 bases each). With the DNA end fitting TRBJ2-7 better, the J assignment may be wrong. Germline V CDR1 and CDR2: SQVTM, ANQGSEA. The CDR3 sequence is 14 residues long. DNA for the CDR3: TGCAGCGTTTCTTCGGGACGGGGAGTTTCCGAGCAGTACTTC. It translates to CSVSSGRGVSEQYF.

This clonotype showed up many times. The rearrangement joins TRBV20-1 to TRBJ2-1, with 7 positions matching TRBD2. The CDR3 runs 15 residues. V trimming: 2 bases; J trimming: 4 bases; junction bases outside the gene matches: 8. CDR1 and CDR2 from the germline V gene are DFQATT and SNEGSKA (reference sequence). CDR3 region: CSARPAGLPYNEQFF. CDR3 bases: TGCAGTGCTAGACCGGCGGGACTACCTTACAATGAGCAGTTCTTC.

This clonotype has just a few counts. V gene TRBV12-3 or TRBV12-4 combines with J gene TRBJ1-2; no definite D call. This CDR3 contains 14 residues. V was clipped by 2 bases and J by 0 bases, with 7 bases between them. CDR3 nucleotides: TGTGCCAGCAGTTTACACCTGACTAACTATGGCTACACCTTC. It codes for CASSLHLTNYGYTF.

A single count supports this clonotype. CDR3 DNA: TGTGCCAGCCGTAGCGGGCTCTACGAGCAGTACTTC. Amino acids: CASRSGLYEQYF. The gene calls are TRBV12-3 or TRBV12-4 and TRBJ2-7, with 7 nucleotides matching TRBD2. The V and J ends lost 8 bases and 3 bases, in that order; junction bases with no gene match: 4. The CDR3 covers 12 residues.

The V call is TRBV7-2, the J call TRBJ1-4; possible D gene TRBD1, 5 bases. With 3 bases removed from V and 5 bases from J, the gap between germline ends came to 16 bases. This CDR3 has 16 amino acids. Germline CDR1 reads SGHTA; CDR2 reads FQGNSA. CDR3 region: CASSFLGAGGNEKLFF. In DNA form, the CDR3 reads TGTGCCAGCAGCTTTCTTGGAGCCGGGGGGAATGAAAAACTGTTTTTT.

This chain joins TRBV7-2 and TRBJ1-4; the D is unclear. The germline V gene encodes CDR1 SGHTA and CDR2 FQGNSA. This CDR3 is built from 15 residues. Deletions cut 1 base from V and 0 bases from J, with 6 bases between. CDR3 region: CASSLVDATNEKLFF. The CDR3 DNA reads as TGTGCCAGCAGCTTAGTGGATGCAACTAATGAAAAACTGTTTTTT.

A single count supports this clonotype. V gene TRBV20-1 combines with J gene TRBJ2-1; D call uncertain. CDR3 size: 16 residues. V dropped 5 bases and J dropped 0 bases, with 17 bases sitting between them. In germline, CDR1 is DFQATT, CDR2 SNEGSKA (reference sequence). DNA of the CDR3: TGCAGTGCTCCCAGGCCAAGTCCGAGCTCCTACAATGAGCAGTTCTTC. Protein sequence: CSAPRPSPSSYNEQFF.

This clonotype showed up just a few times. This sequence joins TRBV20-1 and TRBJ2-7; D may correspond to TRBD1 or TRBD2 (5 bases each). The germline V gene has CDR1 DFQATT and CDR2 SNEGSKA (reference sequence). The V end lost 0 bases, the J end lost 7 bases, and 16 bases lay between the germline ends. The CDR3 spans 14 residues. The CDR3 sequence is CSARDQGTYNEQYF. CDR3 bases: TGCAGTGCTAGAGATCAAGGGACCTACAATGAGCAGTACTTC.

Note on this clonotype: A read error may be the cause here, since a much bigger clone is one base away. V gene TRBV2 combines with J gene TRBJ1-2; D gene unclear. Germline V gene sequence: CDR1 SNHLY, CDR2 FYNNEI. V was cut by 4 bases and J by 5 bases, with 14 bases left in between. This CDR3 is built from 14 residues. The CDR3 spells CASSAFRAKYGYTF. The CDR3 region has the DNA TGTGCCAGCAGTGCCTTTAGGGCGAAGTATGGCTACACCTTC. Complete variable domain (other parts from reference TRBV2 and TRBJ1-2): EPEVTQTPSHQVTQMGQEVILRCVPISNHLYFYWYRQILGQKVEFLVSFYNNEISEKSEIFDDQFSVERPDGSNFTLKIRSTKLEDSAMYFCASSAFRAKYGYTFGSGTRLTVV.

This clonotype was seen a single time. The V gene is TRBV6-6, the J gene TRBJ2-3, with D possibly being TRBD1 (6 bases). The CDR3 totals 13 residues. V lost 8 bases and J lost 2, with 11 bases in between. Germline V CDR1 and CDR2: MNHNY, SVGAGI (reference sequence). This CDR3 reads CASAGQTTDTQYF. CDR3 DNA sequence: TGTGCCAGCGCCGGACAGACCACAGATACGCAGTATTTT.

This clonotype was seen only a few times. CDR3 amino acids: CASSLGTLQGIEQFF. For the CDR3, the DNA is TGTGCCAGCAGCTTAGGCACTCTGCAAGGTATTGAGCAGTTCTTC. The rearrangement uses TRBV11-3 and TRBJ2-1; D gene ambiguous. The CDR3 loop spans 15 amino acids. Germline loops: CDR1 SGHNT, CDR2 YENEEA. Trimming pared 1 base from V and 9 bases from J, leaving 16 bases between.

With regard to this clonotype: An end of the junction differs from the germline gene, which may be a read error. In nucleotides, the CDR3 is TGTACCACCAGTGATTCCGGGACTAGCGGCCTCTTTGGGGAGACCCAGTACTTC. Translating it yields CTTSDSGTSGLFGETQYF. The chain couples TRBV24-1 to TRBJ2-5; TRBD2 agrees at 11 bases. The CDR3 spans 18 residues. Looked up from germline, CDR1 is KGHDR and CDR2 is SFDVKD.

With respect to this clonotype: Since a much larger clone is just one base distant, this may be a read error. The chain links TRBV4-2 to TRBJ2-1; no definite D call. The V gene's germline CDR1 is LGHNA and CDR2 YNFKEQ. CDR3 size: 15 residues. The CDR3, as DNA: TGTGCCAACAGCCAAGAAGACGTACCCTACAATGAGCAGTTCTTC. As protein: CANSQEDVPYNEQFF.

The chain links TRBV4-1 to TRBJ2-6, with TRBD1 matching 8 bases. This CDR3 comprises 15 residues. Germline lookup yields CDR1 MGHRA and CDR2 YSYEKL. V shed 3 bases, J shed 6 bases, and the junction held 4 bases outside the gene matches. The CDR3 DNA sequence: TGCGCCAGCAGCCAGACAGGGGTGCAGGCCAACGTCCTGACTTTC. Translation: CASSQTGVQANVLTF.

In its sample, this clonotype was seen a few times. The chain uses TRBV20-1 and TRBJ2-5; 9 nucleotides align to TRBD2. Losses at the gene ends were 1 base for V and 2 bases for J; bases not matched to a gene: 8. There are 16 residues in the CDR3. Looked up from germline, CDR1 is DFQATT and CDR2 is SNEGSKA (reference sequence). This CDR3 reads CSARVFSGSRQETQYF. CDR3 nucleotide sequence: TGCAGTGCTAGAGTTTTTAGCGGGAGCAGGCAAGAGACCCAGTACTTC.

As DNA, the CDR3 is TGTGCCACCCGGACAGGGCTGACCCAAGAGACCCAGTACTTC. Translated, it gives CATRTGLTQETQYF. The chain employs TRBV10-3 and TRBJ2-5; 8 bases fit TRBD1. The germline CDR1 and CDR2 sequences are ENHRY and SYGVKD. The CDR3 has 14 residues. V was clipped by 10 bases and J by 1 base; unmatched bases: 8.

The chain has TRBV5-1 and TRBJ2-1; maybe TRBD2 (6 bases). CDR3 size: 14 residues. Trimming took 2 bases from V and 2 from J, leaving 8 bases between them. Germline V lookup: CDR1 SGHRS, CDR2 YFSETQ. Here the CDR3 reads CASSFGGAYNEQFF. The CDR3 coding sequence is TGCGCCAGCAGCTTTGGCGGGGCCTACAATGAGCAGTTCTTC.

V gene TRBV20-1 combines with J gene TRBJ2-3, with 9 bases matching TRBD2. V gave up 2 bases and J gave up 2 bases; unmatched junction bases: 5. Germline CDR1 DFQATT, CDR2 SNEGSKA (reference sequence). There are 15 residues in the CDR3. The CDR3 nucleotides read TGCAGTGCTAGACCCCTAGCGGGGTTCACAGATACGCAGTATTTT. Encoded protein: CSARPLAGFTDTQYF.

This clonotype was detected many times. CDR3 sequence (DNA): TGTGCCAGCAGCTCCCGGGGCCTTGGAGGTGAGCAGTTCTTC. It is translated as CASSSRGLGGEQFF. The chain combines TRBV7-2 with TRBJ2-1; D tentatively reads TRBD1 or TRBD2 (5 bases each). The V end lost 4 bases, the J end lost 9 bases, and 16 bases lay between the germline ends. CDR1 is SGHTA, CDR2 FQGNSA, per germline. The CDR3 covers 14 residues.